Detailed here is one T cell receptor beta chain. This record comes from a study of blood T cell repertoires in COVID-19. Turning to the study itself: PBMCs, B-cell-depleted T cells, or T cells provided the cDNA or gDNA that made up the material.

Data came from immunoSEQ multiplex PCR; TCRdb stores just in-frame clones and leaves some out. The sample has about 180,000 clones, about 86% seen once. This CDR3 region has 15 residues. Germline V gene sequence: CDR1 MGHRA, CDR2 YSYEKL. V gave up 1 base and J gave up 2 bases; unmatched junction bases: 4. V usage is TRBV4-1 and J usage is TRBJ2-7; 8 bases are a match to TRBD1. This sequence originates from a woman aged 30 to 39 with active or convalescent COVID-19. The specimen was peripheral blood. This chain's CDR3 is CASSQVLQGAYEQYF. CDR3 sequence (DNA): TGCGCCAGCAGCCAAGTCCTACAGGGGGCCTACGAGCAGTACTTC.